The next 27 T cell receptor beta chains were all read from a single sample in a study of patients and donors after allogeneic stem cell transplantation. TCRdb passed the RT-PCR reads through MiXCR, listing each CDR3 protein once. The data contain about a million distinct CDR3 sequences, over 15% of them singletons. The specimen was blood, either unsorted or a sorted T cell fraction (not recorded which). These receptors all stem from a human donor who was either an allogeneic HSCT recipient or a stem cell or donor lymphocyte infusion donor (not recorded which). It is not recorded whose cells these are; they may come from a transplant donor.

The chain combines TRBV9 with TRBJ2-7, with TRBD2 identical over 7 bases. The CDR3 runs to 14 residues. The junction had 7 bases not matched to a gene; V was cut back by 1 base and J by 6 bases. Germline-derived CDR1 and CDR2 are SGDLS and YYNGEE. CDR3 nucleotides: TGTGCCAGCAGCGTAAACCCTAGCGGCTCCGAGCAGTACTTC. Protein: CASSVNPSGSEQYF.

V is TRBV9 and J is TRBJ1-6, with 8 positions matching TRBD1. CDR1 is SGDLS and CDR2 is YYNGEE in the germline V gene. The CDR3 has 13 residues. Trimming cost V 4 bases and J 11 bases; bases outside gene matches: 5. The CDR3 bases are TGTGCCAGCAGCCTCAGGGGGCAGGCACCCCTCCACTTT. Protein product: CASSLRGQAPLHF. The full variable domain, with the rest looked up from reference TRBV9 and TRBJ1-6, is DSGVTQTPKHLITATGQRVTLRCSPRSGDLSVYWYQQSLDQGLQFLIQYYNGEERAKGNILERFSAQQFPDLHSELNLSSLELGDSALYFCASSLRGQAPLHFGNGTRLTVT.

The chain carries TRBV5-1 and TRBJ2-3; TRBD2 agrees at 10 bases. The V gene's germline CDR1 is SGHRS and CDR2 YFSETQ. The CDR3 is 18 residues long. The V and J ends lost 5 bases and 0 bases, in that order; junction bases with no gene match: 12. The CDR3 protein is CASRRQGTSGVSTDTQYF. The CDR3, as DNA: TGCGCCAGCAGACGACAGGGAACTAGCGGGGTTAGCACAGATACGCAGTATTTT.

This clonotype was counted a few times. This chain uses TRBV25-1 with TRBJ2-1; 12 bases match TRBD2. Germline loops: CDR1 MGHDK, CDR2 SYGVNS. Losses at the gene ends were 4 bases for V and 5 bases for J; bases not matched to a gene: 9. The CDR3 covers 17 residues. The CDR3 protein is CASSARTSGTPNNEQFF. CDR3 sequence (DNA): TGTGCCAGCAGTGCTCGGACTAGCGGGACCCCGAACAATGAGCAGTTCTTC. Looking up the rest from reference TRBV25-1 and TRBJ2-1 gives the full variable domain: EADIYQTPRYLVIGTGKKITLECSQTMGHDKMYWYQQDPGMELHLIHYSYGVNSTEKGDLSSESTVSRIRTEHFPLTLESARPSHTSQYLCASSARTSGTPNNEQFFGPGTRLTVL.

The chain is built from TRBV27 and TRBJ1-5; D might be TRBD1 (5 bases). The CDR3 has 17 residues. V dropped 6 bases and J dropped 1 base, with 19 bases sitting between them. Germline V lookup: CDR1 MNHEY, CDR2 SMNVEV (reference sequence). CDR3 DNA: TGTGCCAGCAGCCTAGTGACAGATCATATAAGCAATCAGCCCCAGCATTTT. Protein: CASSLVTDHISNQPQHF.

The chain is built from TRBV13 and TRBJ2-5; no clear D. This CDR3 has 13 residues. Germline V gene data show CDR1 as PRHDT and CDR2 as FYEKMQ (reference sequence). Trimming removed 3 bases at V and 7 bases at J, with 12 bases between. The CDR3 protein is CASSFPKVRTQYF. As DNA, the CDR3 is TGTGCCAGCAGCTTCCCGAAGGTCCGGACCCAGTACTTC.

This clonotype occurred many times. The chain carries TRBV12-3 or TRBV12-4 and TRBJ1-1, with D perhaps matching TRBD1 (6 bases). The CDR3 consists of 15 residues. V lost 3 bases, J lost 2 bases, and 13 bases lay in between. CDR3 coding DNA: TGTGCCAGCAGTTTCTTCACCGGGACAAACACTGAAGCTTTCTTT. This gives the protein CASSFFTGTNTEAFF.

This clonotype came up a few times. The V gene is TRBV20-1, the J gene TRBJ2-2, with 8 positions matching TRBD2. The CDR3 is 17 amino acids. The V gene end was trimmed by 0 bases and the J gene end by 1 base; junction bases not matched to a gene: 7. Per the germline V gene, CDR1 is DFQATT and CDR2 is SNEGSKA (reference sequence). Here the CDR3 reads CSARDRAAGGNTGELFF. CDR3 DNA: TGCAGTGCTAGAGATCGTGCGGCGGGGGGGAACACCGGGGAGCTGTTTTTT.

This clonotype was counted only a few times. The chain joins TRBV13 to TRBJ1-2, with 8 bases fitting TRBD1. V lost 5 bases and J lost 6; bases outside the gene matches: 5. Germline values: CDR1 PRHDT, CDR2 FYEKMQ (reference sequence). This CDR3 contains 13 residues. In DNA form, the CDR3 reads TGTGCCAGCAGCCACAGGGGGACTCATGGCTACACCTTC. Its translation is CASSHRGTHGYTF.

This clonotype was seen more than once but under ten times. The chain is built from TRBV6-1 and TRBJ2-7; 8 bases fit TRBD2. V was clipped by 8 bases and J by 2 bases; unmatched bases: 11. The germline gives CDR1 MNHNS, CDR2 SASEGT. The CDR3 runs 15 residues. CDR3 nucleotides: TGTGCCAGCGGAGTTCCGGGACTAGGCACCTACGAGCAGTACTTC. Translating gives CASGVPGLGTYEQYF.

This sequence joins TRBV9 and TRBJ2-1; D is possibly TRBD2 (5 bases). Trimming left V 3 bases short and J 4 bases short, with 11 bases between. Germline loops: CDR1 SGDLS, CDR2 YYNGEE. This CDR3 contains 14 residues. This CDR3 reads CASSGPGMYNEQFF. In DNA, the CDR3 is TGTGCCAGCAGCGGCCCCGGGATGTACAATGAGCAGTTCTTC.

This clonotype has ten or more counts. The rearrangement joins TRBV6-5 to TRBJ1-2; 8 nucleotides align to TRBD1. This CDR3 is built from 13 residues. Looked up from germline, CDR1 is MNHEY and CDR2 is SVGAGI. With 2 bases clipped from V and 8 bases from J, the junction kept 4 bases outside the gene matches. This CDR3 reads CASSYGQGGGYTF. The CDR3 nucleotides are TGTGCCAGCAGTTACGGACAGGGAGGCGGCTACACCTTC.

This clonotype was observed a few times. This chain joins TRBV15 and TRBJ1-4; the D is unclear. Trimming took off 0 bases at V and 4 bases at J, with 6 bases between the two ends. This CDR3 is built from 14 residues. Germline V gene sequence: CDR1 LNHNV, CDR2 YYDKDF (reference sequence). CDR3 residues: CATSRETFNEKLFF. CDR3 nucleotide sequence: TGTGCCACCAGCAGAGAAACATTTAATGAAAAACTGTTTTTT.

There are a few counts of this clonotype. This chain connects TRBV7-2 to TRBJ1-4; 8 nucleotides match TRBD1. The trim removed 5 bases at V and 7 bases at J, leaving 12 bases unmatched. The germline V gene encodes CDR1 SGHTA and CDR2 FQGNSA. CDR3 size: 16 residues. This CDR3 is CASSPRRTGYGEKLFF. CDR3 DNA: TGTGCCAGCAGCCCCCGACGGACAGGGTACGGTGAAAAACTGTTTTTT.

Ten or more counts support this clonotype. The V and J genes are TRBV12-3 or TRBV12-4 and TRBJ1-1; 8 bases agree with TRBD1. V lost 6 bases and J lost 8; bases outside the gene matches: 5. The CDR3 loop spans 12 amino acids. Here the CDR3 DNA reads TGTGCCAGCAGCCGCAGGGGGCGGGAAGCTTTCTTT. Translation: CASSRRGREAFF.

This chain's CDR3 is CASSSTPRGEAEQFF. In DNA form, the CDR3 reads TGTGCCAGCAGCTCCACCCCACGGGGGGAAGCGGAGCAGTTCTTC. The chain joins TRBV7-3 to TRBJ2-1; TRBD2 matches 7 bases. V dropped 4 bases and J dropped 10; count of bases not matched to a gene: 13. The CDR3 consists of 15 residues. The germline V gene has CDR1 SGHTA and CDR2 FQGTGA.

The V gene is TRBV10-3, the J gene TRBJ2-1; D may be TRBD2 (6 bases). CDR3 size: 14 residues. Deletions cut 4 bases from V and 7 bases from J, with 14 bases between. Looked up from germline, CDR1 is ENHRY and CDR2 is SYGVKD. The CDR3 DNA is TGTGCCATCAGTGGATACCGGGACTCGAATGAGCAGTTCTTC. This encodes CAISGYRDSNEQFF.

The chain employs TRBV27 and TRBJ1-2, with a weak D call TRBD1 (6 bases). Germline CDR1 reads MNHEY; CDR2 reads SMNVEV (reference sequence). Trimming stripped 4 bases from V and 2 bases from J, with 14 bases between. CDR3 size: 15 residues. The CDR3 is CASSSPLTGNYGYTF. The CDR3 coding sequence is TGTGCCAGCAGTTCCCCCCTAACAGGGAACTATGGCTACACCTTC.

This clonotype was seen a handful of times. V is TRBV7-2 and J is TRBJ2-2; 7 bases map to TRBD1. In germline, CDR1 is SGHTA, CDR2 FQGNSA. The CDR3 runs 15 residues. J lost 3 bases, V lost 4 bases, and 5 bases had no gene match. CDR3: CASSSIQGYTGELFF. The CDR3 region has the DNA TGTGCCAGCAGCTCGATACAGGGGTACACCGGGGAGCTGTTTTTT.

CDR3 DNA: TGTGCCCCTAGAGGGACAGAGAACACTGAAGCTTTCTTT. It codes for CAPRGTENTEAFF. The chain combines TRBV24-1 with TRBJ1-1, with 7 bases matching TRBD1. The CDR3 is 13 residues long. Germline CDR1 KGHDR, CDR2 SFDVKD. With V trimmed by 12 bases and J by 1 base, 7 bases remained unmatched.

This clonotype occurred a few times. This chain uses TRBV12-3 or TRBV12-4 with TRBJ2-3; 9 bases line up with TRBD1. J lost 2 bases, V lost 6 bases, and 6 bases had no gene match. The CDR3 is 15 amino acids. CDR3 nucleotide sequence: TGTGCCAGCAGCCCAGACAGGGGGACCACAGATACGCAGTATTTT. Translating gives CASSPDRGTTDTQYF.

The CDR3 bases are TGTGCCATCAGTGTTGGTAGCGCCGGCTCCTACAATGAGCAGTTCTTC. It specifies CAISVGSAGSYNEQFF. V usage is TRBV10-3 and J usage is TRBJ2-1; tentatively, D is TRBD2 (5 bases). Per the germline V gene, CDR1 is ENHRY and CDR2 is SYGVKD. Trimming shortened V by 4 bases and J by 0 bases, and 13 bases separated the two germline ends. The CDR3 length is 16 residues.

This clonotype was detected many times. Germline and junction disagree at one end, which may indicate a read error. The gene calls are TRBV3-1 and TRBJ2-7; 7 bases align to TRBD2. Germline V CDR1 and CDR2: LGHDT, YNNKEL (reference sequence). The CDR3 extends over 13 amino acids. The CDR3 coding sequence is TGCGCCAGCAGCCAAGGACTAGGGTACGAGCAGTACTTC. Residues: CASSQGLGYEQYF.

The sample holds a few counts of this clonotype. The chain recombines TRBV7-3 with TRBJ2-1, with D perhaps assigned TRBD1 or TRBD2 (5 bases each). With 4 bases removed from V and 10 bases from J, the gap between germline ends came to 14 bases. Per germline, CDR1 SGHTA and CDR2 FQGTGA. This CDR3 is built from 13 residues. The CDR3 region has the DNA TGTGCCAGCAGCTCTTTGGCCGGGACCGAGCAGTTCTTC. Residues: CASSSLAGTEQFF. Full variable domain (outside the CDR3, taken from reference TRBV7-3 and TRBJ2-1): GAGVSQTPSNKVTEKGKYVELRCDPISGHTALYWYRQSLGQGPEFLIYFQGTGAADDSGLPNDRFFAVRPEGSVSTLKIQRTERGDSAVYLCASSSLAGTEQFFGPGTRLTVL.

This clonotype was seen only a few times. The chain couples TRBV4-1 to TRBJ2-7, with unresolved D. The CDR3 length is 14 residues. Looked up from germline, CDR1 is MGHRA and CDR2 is YSYEKL. The germline V and J ends were trimmed by 4 bases and 4 bases, with 14 bases remaining between them. CDR3 sequence (DNA): TGCGCCAGCAGCCTCAACGCAGATTTTTACGAGCAGTACTTC. As protein: CASSLNADFYEQYF.

This clonotype appeared a few times. The V call is TRBV2, the J call TRBJ2-3; maybe TRBD1 (5 bases). The CDR3 is 12 residues long. Germline CDR1 is SNHLY and CDR2 is FYNNEI. V lost 6 bases and J 4 bases, leaving 8 bases between the germline ends. CDR3 coding DNA: TGTGCCAGCAGCAGGGCGGCAGATACGCAGTATTTT. Protein sequence: CASSRAADTQYF. Filled out from reference TRBV2 and TRBJ2-3, the complete variable domain reads EPEVTQTPSHQVTQMGQEVILRCVPISNHLYFYWYRQILGQKVEFLVSFYNNEISEKSEIFDDQFSVERPDGSNFTLKIRSTKLEDSAMYFCASSRAADTQYFGPGTRLTVL.

This chain joins TRBV6-1 and TRBJ2-1; TRBD1 agrees at 8 bases. This CDR3 is built from 15 residues. The V gene's germline CDR1 is MNHNS and CDR2 SASEGT. With 5 bases clipped from V and 4 bases from J, the junction kept 7 bases outside the gene matches. The chain's CDR3 is CASSRTGRVYNEQFF. The CDR3 bases are TGTGCCAGCAGTCGGACAGGGAGAGTGTACAATGAGCAGTTCTTC.